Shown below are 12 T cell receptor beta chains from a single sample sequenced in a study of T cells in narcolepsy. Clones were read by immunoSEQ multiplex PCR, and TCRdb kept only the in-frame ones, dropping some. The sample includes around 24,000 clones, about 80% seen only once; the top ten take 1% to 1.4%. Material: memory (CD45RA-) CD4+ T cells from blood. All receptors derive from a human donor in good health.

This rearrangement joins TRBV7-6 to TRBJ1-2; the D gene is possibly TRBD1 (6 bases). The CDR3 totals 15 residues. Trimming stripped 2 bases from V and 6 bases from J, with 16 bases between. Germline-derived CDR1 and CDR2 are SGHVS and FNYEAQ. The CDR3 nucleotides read TGTGCCAGCAGCTTAACCGCAGGGGCGAGAGATGGCTACACCTTC. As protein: CASSLTAGARDGYTF.

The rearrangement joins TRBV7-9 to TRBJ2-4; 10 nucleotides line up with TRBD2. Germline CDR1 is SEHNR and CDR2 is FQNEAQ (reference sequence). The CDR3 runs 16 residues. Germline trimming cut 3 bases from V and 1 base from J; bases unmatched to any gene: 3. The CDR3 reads CASSFLAGVAKNIQYF. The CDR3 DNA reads TGTGCCAGCAGCTTTCTAGCGGGAGTTGCCAAAAACATTCAGTACTTC.

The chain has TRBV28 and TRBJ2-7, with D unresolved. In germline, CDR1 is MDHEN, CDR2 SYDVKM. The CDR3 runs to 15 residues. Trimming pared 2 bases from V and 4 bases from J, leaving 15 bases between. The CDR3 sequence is CASSLVRNTFYEQYF. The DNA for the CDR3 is TGTGCCAGCAGTTTAGTTAGGAACACTTTTTACGAGCAGTACTTC.

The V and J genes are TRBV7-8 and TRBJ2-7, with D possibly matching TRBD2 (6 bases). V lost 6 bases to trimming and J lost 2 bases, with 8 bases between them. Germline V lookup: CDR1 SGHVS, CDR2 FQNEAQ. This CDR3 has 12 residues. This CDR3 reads CASRGGAYEQYF. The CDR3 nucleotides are TGTGCCAGCAGGGGGGGAGCCTACGAGCAGTACTTC. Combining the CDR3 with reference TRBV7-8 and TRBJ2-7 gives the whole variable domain GAGVSQSPRYKVAKRGQDVALRCDPISGHVSLFWYQQALGQGPEFLTYFQNEAQLDKSGLPSDRFFAERPEGSVSTLKIQRTQQEDSAVYLCASRGGAYEQYFGPGTRLTVT.

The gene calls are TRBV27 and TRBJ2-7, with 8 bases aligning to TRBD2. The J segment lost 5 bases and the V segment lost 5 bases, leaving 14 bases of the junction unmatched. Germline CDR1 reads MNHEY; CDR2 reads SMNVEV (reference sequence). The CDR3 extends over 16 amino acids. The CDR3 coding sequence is TGTGCCAGCAGTCCCCGGACTAGCTGGTTATCGAACGAGCAGTACTTC. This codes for CASSPRTSWLSNEQYF.

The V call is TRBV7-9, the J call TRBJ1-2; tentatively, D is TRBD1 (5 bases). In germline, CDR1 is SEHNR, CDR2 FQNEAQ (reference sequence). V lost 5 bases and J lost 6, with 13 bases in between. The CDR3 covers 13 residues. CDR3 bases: TGTGCCAGCAGCCCCGGCAGGGTTGATGGCTACACCTTC. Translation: CASSPGRVDGYTF.

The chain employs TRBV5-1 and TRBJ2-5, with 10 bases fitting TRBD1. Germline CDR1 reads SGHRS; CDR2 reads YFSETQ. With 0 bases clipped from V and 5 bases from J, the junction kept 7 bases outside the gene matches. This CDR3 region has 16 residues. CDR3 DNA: TGCGCCAGCAGCTTGGCCCCGACAGGGGGCATGGAGACCCAGTACTTC. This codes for CASSLAPTGGMETQYF.

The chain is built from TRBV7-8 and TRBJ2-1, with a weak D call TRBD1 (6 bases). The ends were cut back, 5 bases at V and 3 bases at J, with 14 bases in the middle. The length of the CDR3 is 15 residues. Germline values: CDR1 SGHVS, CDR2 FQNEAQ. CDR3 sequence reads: CASSARTASYNEQFF. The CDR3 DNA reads TGTGCCAGCAGCGCCCGGACAGCCAGCTACAATGAGCAGTTCTTC.

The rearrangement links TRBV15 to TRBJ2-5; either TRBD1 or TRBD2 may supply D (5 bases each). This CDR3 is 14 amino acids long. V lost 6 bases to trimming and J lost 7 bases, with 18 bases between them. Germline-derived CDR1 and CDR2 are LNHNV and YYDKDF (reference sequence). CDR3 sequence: CATRRDRKKVTQYF. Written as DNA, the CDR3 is TGTGCCACCAGACGGGACCGCAAAAAGGTGACCCAGTACTTC.

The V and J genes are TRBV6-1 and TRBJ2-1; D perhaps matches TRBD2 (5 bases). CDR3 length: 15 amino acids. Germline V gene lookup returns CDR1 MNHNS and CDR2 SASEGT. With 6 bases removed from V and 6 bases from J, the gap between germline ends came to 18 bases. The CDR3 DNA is TGTGCCAGCAGCACAAGGTTTAGCGCTGGCAATGAGCAGTTCTTC. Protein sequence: CASSTRFSAGNEQFF.

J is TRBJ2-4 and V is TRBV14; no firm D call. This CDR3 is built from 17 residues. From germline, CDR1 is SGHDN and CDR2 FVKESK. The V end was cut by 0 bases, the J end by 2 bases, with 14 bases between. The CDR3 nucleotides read TGTGCCAGCAGCCAAGATCCTGCGGAAGGGACCAAAAACATTCAGTACTTC. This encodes CASSQDPAEGTKNIQYF.

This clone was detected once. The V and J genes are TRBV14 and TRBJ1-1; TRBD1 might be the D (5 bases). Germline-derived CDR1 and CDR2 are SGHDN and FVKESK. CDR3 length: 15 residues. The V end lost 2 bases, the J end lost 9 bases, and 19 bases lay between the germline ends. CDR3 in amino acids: CASSQLSGAGSKAFF. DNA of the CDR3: TGTGCCAGCAGCCAATTATCCGGGGCCGGATCGAAAGCTTTCTTT.